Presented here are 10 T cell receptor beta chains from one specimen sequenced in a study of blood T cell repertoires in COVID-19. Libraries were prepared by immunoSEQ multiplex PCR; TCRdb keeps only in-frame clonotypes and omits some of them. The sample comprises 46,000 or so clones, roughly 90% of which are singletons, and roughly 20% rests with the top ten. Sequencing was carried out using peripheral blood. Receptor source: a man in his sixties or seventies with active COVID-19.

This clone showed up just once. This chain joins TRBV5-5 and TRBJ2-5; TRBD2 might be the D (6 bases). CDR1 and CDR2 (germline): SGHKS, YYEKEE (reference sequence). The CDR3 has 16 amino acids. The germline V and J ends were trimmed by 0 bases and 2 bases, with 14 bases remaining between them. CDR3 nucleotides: TGTGCCAGCAGCTTGGCACCTAGCGCGAGACAAGAGACCCAGTACTTC. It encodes CASSLAPSARQETQYF.

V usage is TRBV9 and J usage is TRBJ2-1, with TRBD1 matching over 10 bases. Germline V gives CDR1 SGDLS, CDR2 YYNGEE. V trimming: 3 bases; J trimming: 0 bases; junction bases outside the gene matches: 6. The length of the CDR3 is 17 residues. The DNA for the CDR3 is TGTGCCAGCAGCGGGGGACAGGGGCGTAGCTCCTACAATGAGCAGTTCTTC. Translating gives CASSGGQGRSSYNEQFF.

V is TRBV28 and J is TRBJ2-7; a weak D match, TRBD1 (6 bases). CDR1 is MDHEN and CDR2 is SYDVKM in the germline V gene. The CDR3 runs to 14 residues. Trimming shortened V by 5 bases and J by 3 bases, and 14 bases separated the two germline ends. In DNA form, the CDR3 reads TGTGCCAGCAGTATGACAGGACTCCTCTACGAGCAGTACTTC. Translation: CASSMTGLLYEQYF. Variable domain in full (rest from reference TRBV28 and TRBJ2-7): DVKVTQSSRYLVKRTGEKVFLECVQDMDHENMFWYRQDPGLGLRLIYFSYDVKMKEKGDIPEGYSVSREKKERFSLILESASTNQTSMYLCASSMTGLLYEQYFGPGTRLTVT.

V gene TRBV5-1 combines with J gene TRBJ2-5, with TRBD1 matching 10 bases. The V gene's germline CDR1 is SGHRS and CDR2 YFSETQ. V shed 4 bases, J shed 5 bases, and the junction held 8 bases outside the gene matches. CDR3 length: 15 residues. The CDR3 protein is CASSEAGQGSETQYF. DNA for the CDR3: TGCGCCAGCAGCGAAGCGGGACAGGGGTCGGAGACCCAGTACTTC. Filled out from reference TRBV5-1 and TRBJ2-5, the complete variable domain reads KAGVTQTPRYLIKTRGQQVTLSCSPISGHRSVSWYQQTPGQGLQFLFEYFSETQRNKGNFPGRFSGRQFSNSRSEMNVSTLELGDSALYLCASSEAGQGSETQYFGPGTRLLVL.

This chain's CDR3 is CASSMGGLAGAVFF. The CDR3, as DNA: TGTGCCAGTAGTATGGGGGGGCTAGCGGGAGCGGTTTTCTTC. The gene calls are TRBV19 and TRBJ2-1, with 10 nucleotides matching TRBD2. The CDR3 consists of 14 residues. The V gene end was trimmed by 3 bases and the J gene end by 16 bases; junction bases not matched to a gene: 12. Germline V CDR1 and CDR2: LNHDA, SQIVND (reference sequence).

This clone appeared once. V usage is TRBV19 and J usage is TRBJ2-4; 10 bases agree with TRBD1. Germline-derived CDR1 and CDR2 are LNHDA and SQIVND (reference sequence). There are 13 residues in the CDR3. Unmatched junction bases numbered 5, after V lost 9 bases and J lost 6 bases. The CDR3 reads CASHGQGVNIQYF. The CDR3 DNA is TGTGCCAGCCATGGACAGGGGGTAAACATTCAGTACTTC.

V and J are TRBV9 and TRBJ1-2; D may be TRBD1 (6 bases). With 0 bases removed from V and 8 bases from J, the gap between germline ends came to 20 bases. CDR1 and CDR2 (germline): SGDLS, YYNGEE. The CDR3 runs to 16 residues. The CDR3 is CASSVGAPQGKEGYTF. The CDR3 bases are TGTGCCAGCAGCGTAGGGGCTCCACAGGGAAAGGAGGGCTACACCTTC.

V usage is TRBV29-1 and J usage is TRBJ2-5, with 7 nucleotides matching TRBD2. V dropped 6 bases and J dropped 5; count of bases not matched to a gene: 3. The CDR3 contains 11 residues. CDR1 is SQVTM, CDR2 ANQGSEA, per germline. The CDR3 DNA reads TGCAGCGTGACGCGGGGGGAGACCCAGTACTTC. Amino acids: CSVTRGETQYF.

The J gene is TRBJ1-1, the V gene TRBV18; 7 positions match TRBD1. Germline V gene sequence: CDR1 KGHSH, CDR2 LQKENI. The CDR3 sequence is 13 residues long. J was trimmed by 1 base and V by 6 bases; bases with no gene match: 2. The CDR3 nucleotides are TGTGCCAGCTCCGGGACAGCGAACACTGAAGCTTTCTTT. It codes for CASSGTANTEAFF.

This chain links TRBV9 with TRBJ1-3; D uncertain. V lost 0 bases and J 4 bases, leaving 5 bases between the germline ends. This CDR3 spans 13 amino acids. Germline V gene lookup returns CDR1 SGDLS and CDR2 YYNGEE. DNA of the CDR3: TGTGCCAGCAGCGTAGGGCACGGAAACACCATATATTTT. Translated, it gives CASSVGHGNTIYF.